These T cell receptor beta chains were read from a single sample in a study of T-cell memory formation after mild COVID-19. TCRdb redid the calling of the 5' RACE reads with MiXCR, one entry per CDR3 protein. The sample records 10,000 to 15,000 distinct CDR3 sequences, about 14% being singletons. Sequenced sample: PBMCs or a T cell subset sorted from them (not recorded which). The receptors shown here come from a man younger than 35 who had mild COVID-19 (a few samples of this study predate the infection). Cell type and time point are not known. CDR3s include the opening cysteine and the closing phenylalanine or tryptophan. The D gene is left open where the match is weak. Rows may omit the clone size; those that give it use once, few, many or a size class.

>medium-sized|TRBJ1-6|NA|TRBV7-6
TGTGCCAGCAGCTTATACCCGGAGAGCTCCTATAATTCACCCCTCCACTTT
CASSLYPESSYNSPLHF
>many|TRBJ2-1|NA|TRBV4-3
TGCGCCAGCAGCCAAGATTGGGATGAGCAGTTCTTC
CASSQDWDEQFF
>many|TRBJ2-5|NA|TRBV20-1
TGCAGTGCTAGTCCGACCGAGACCCAGTACTTC
CSASPTETQYF
>NA|TRBJ2-7|NA|TRBV25-1
TGTGCCAGCAGAAAAACGGGGGGCGCCGAGCAGTACTTC
CASRKTGGAEQYF
>many|TRBJ1-5|TRBD1|TRBV6-6
TGTGCCAGCACCCCGGACAGGTCGGAGCCCCAGCATTTT
CASTPDRSEPQHF
>many|TRBJ2-7|NA|TRBV4-1
TGCGCCAGCAGCCAAGTTCCCCACTCCTACGAGCAGTACTTC
CASSQVPHSYEQYF
>many|TRBJ2-2|NA|TRBV6-6
TGTGCCAGCAGCGCTGTCTGGGGGAGCTGGAACACCGGGGAGCTGTTTTTT
CASSAVWGSWNTGELFF
>NA|TRBJ2-7|TRBD1|TRBV29-1
TGCAGCGTTGCGGGGGAAATTGGGACAGGTTCCTACGAGCAGTACTTC
CSVAGEIGTGSYEQYF
>many|TRBJ1-1|NA|TRBV5-6
TGTGCCAGCAGCTTGAACACTGAAGCTTTCTTT
CASSLNTEAFF
>many|TRBJ2-1|TRBD2|TRBV10-3
TGTGCCATCGCGGGCTCAGACCAGCGGGGAAACGATGAGCAGTTCTTC
CAIAGSDQRGNDEQFF
>many|TRBJ2-1|NA|TRBV5-1
TGCGCCAGCAGCTTGGCAGGGCTCCCCTACAATGAGCAGTTCTTC
CASSLAGLPYNEQFF
>many|TRBJ1-1|TRBD1|TRBV7-3
TGTGCCAGCCGACAGGGGAGGACGAACACTGAAGCTTTCTTT
CASRQGRTNTEAFF
>many|TRBJ1-1|NA|TRBV18
TGTGCCAGCTCACCAACAGCGCATCTACTGAACACTGAAGCTTTCTTT
CASSPTAHLLNTEAFF
>many|TRBJ2-2|NA|TRBV7-3
TGTGCCACCGCGTCGGCGGAGCACCCCGGGGAGCTGTTTTTT
CATASAEHPGELFF
>many|TRBJ1-1|NA|TRBV5-1
TGCGCCAGCAGCTTGAATACGTGGAAGAACACTGAAGCTTTCTTT
CASSLNTWKNTEAFF
>NA|TRBJ2-2|NA|TRBV14
TGTGCCAGCAGCTCGTTCCGGGTCCTCAACACCGGGGAGCTGTTTTTT
CASSSFRVLNTGELFF
>many|TRBJ2-3|NA|TRBV4-1
TGCGCCAGCAGCTTAACAGATACGCAGTATTTT
CASSLTDTQYF
>many|TRBJ2-1|TRBD2|TRBV12-3/TRBV12-4
TGTGCCAGCAGTTTCGCTAGCGGGGGAGACAATGAGCAGTTCTTC
CASSFASGGDNEQFF
>NA|TRBJ1-4|NA|TRBV7-9
TGTGCCTTTCCGGACGGACTTAATGAAAAACTGTTTTTT
CAFPDGLNEKLFF
>many|TRBJ2-2|TRBD2|TRBV4-2
TGTGCCAGCAGCCTGCCACTTTTTAGCGGGGACGCGAACACCGGGGAGCTGTTTTTT
CASSLPLFSGDANTGELFF
>many|TRBJ2-1|TRBD1|TRBV9
TGTGCCAGCAGCCCGGGACAGGGGGCCGATGAGCAGTTCTTC
CASSPGQGADEQFF
>few|TRBJ1-1|NA|TRBV9
TGTGCCAGCAGCCGGGGCGAGAACACTGAAGCTTTCTTT
CASSRGENTEAFF
>many|TRBJ2-5|TRBD2|TRBV11-2
TGTGCCAGCAGCTTAGTTTTTGGACTAGCGGGGGGTCCCGTAGGGACCCAGTACTTC
CASSLVFGLAGGPVGTQYF
>many|TRBJ2-2|NA|TRBV28
TGTGCCAGCAGTTCCTCTACCGGGGAGCTGTTTTTT
CASSSSTGELFF
>many|TRBJ2-3|NA|TRBV27
TGTGCCAGCAGTTACCAGTTCCGGGGCGCGACAGATACGCAGTATTTT
CASSYQFRGATDTQYF
>many|TRBJ2-5|NA|TRBV28
TGTGCCAGCAGTTTTAGCCCGGGGAGACGGTACCAAGAGACCCAGTACTTC
CASSFSPGRRYQETQYF
>NA|TRBJ1-5|TRBD1|TRBV4-1
TGCGCCAGCAGCCTCGGACAGGGGACGAATCAGCCCCAGCATTTT
CASSLGQGTNQPQHF
>many|TRBJ1-4|NA|TRBV28
TGTGCCAGCAGTTACAGTGAAAAACTGTTTTTT
CASSYSEKLFF
>NA|TRBJ2-3|NA|TRBV7-2
TGTGCCAGCAGCTTATTACAGGCCACAGATACGCAGTATTTT
CASSLLQATDTQYF
>NA|TRBJ1-5|TRBD1|TRBV6-6
TGTGCCAGCAGTTACTCGATTCTCTCCGGACAGGTCTTCAATCAGCCCCAGCATTTT
CASSYSILSGQVFNQPQHF
>many|TRBJ2-4|NA|TRBV5-5
TGTGCCAGCAGTCCAGTACAGGATGGAGTAGCCAAAAACATTCAGTACTTC
CASSPVQDGVAKNIQYF
>many|TRBJ1-5|NA|TRBV6-5
TGTGCCAGCAGTTACTCTCGGGTCCAGCCCCAGCATTTT
CASSYSRVQPQHF
>NA|TRBJ2-1|TRBD1|TRBV7-8
TGTGCCAGCAGCACCAGACAGGGTAGTAATGAGCAGTTCTTC
CASSTRQGSNEQFF
>once|TRBJ1-4|NA|TRBV11-2
TGTGCCAGCAGCCCGGATCCCCACGGGGAAAAACTGTTTTTT
CASSPDPHGEKLFF
>NA|TRBJ1-1|NA|TRBV9
TGTGCCAGCAGCGTAGGAGGCGTAGATCGTACAATGAACACTGAAGCTTTCTTT
CASSVGGVDRTMNTEAFF
>many|TRBJ2-3|NA|TRBV4-2
TGTGCCAGCAGCCAAGCCCAGACTAGATCGGATACGCAGTATTTT
CASSQAQTRSDTQYF
>NA|TRBJ2-3|NA|TRBV12-3/TRBV12-4
TGTGCCAGCAGCCCTACGTTGGTGGCAGATACGCAGTATTTT
CASSPTLVADTQYF
>many|TRBJ2-3|TRBD2|TRBV5-1
TGCGCCAGCAGCTTGGGGCTAGCGGTAGATACGCAGTATTTT
CASSLGLAVDTQYF
>NA|TRBJ2-2|TRBD1|TRBV6-2/TRBV6-3
TGTGCCAGCAGTTACAGGTCGGGACAGCTTCCAAACACCGGGGAGCTGTTTTTT
CASSYRSGQLPNTGELFF
>many|TRBJ2-2|NA|TRBV6-5
TGTGCCAGCAGTGGCAGGGCCACGAACACCGGGGAGCTGTTTTTT
CASSGRATNTGELFF
>medium-sized|TRBJ1-1|NA|TRBV6-5
TGTGCCAGCAGTCACCACTTGAACACTGAAGCTTTCTTT
CASSHHLNTEAFF
>many|TRBJ2-3|NA|TRBV4-1
TGCGCCAGCAGCCATCCGCCCCGGGGATTAGATACGCAGTATTTT
CASSHPPRGLDTQYF
>NA|TRBJ2-5|NA|TRBV12-3/TRBV12-4
TGTGCCAGCAGTCCAATAAAAGAGACCCAGTACTTC
CASSPIKETQYF
>many|TRBJ2-3|NA|TRBV20-1
TGCAGCGTCTTCCGGTTGAGCACAGATACGCAGTATTTT
CSVFRLSTDTQYF
>many|TRBJ2-4|NA|TRBV4-3
TGCGCCAGCAGCCAAGATTTCGGGGGGCCAAACATTCAGTACTTC
CASSQDFGGPNIQYF
>few|TRBJ1-1|NA|TRBV6-5
TGTGCCAGCAGACTCTACGGGCAGACTGAAGCTTTCTTT
CASRLYGQTEAFF
>NA|TRBJ2-5|NA|TRBV28
TGTGCCAGCAGTTTCGGTCTGTTCCAAGAGACCCAGTACTTC
CASSFGLFQETQYF
>NA|TRBJ2-7|NA|TRBV9
TGTGCCAGCAGCGCCGGTGGCTACGAGCAGTACTTC
CASSAGGYEQYF
>few|TRBJ1-5|TRBD1|TRBV7-8
TGTGCCAGCAGCGCTGGACAGGGGCCTCAGCCCCAGCATTTT
CASSAGQGPQPQHF
>NA|TRBJ2-7|TRBD2|TRBV20-1
TGCAGTGCGGTGGGGGGGAGGTACGAGCAGTACTTC
CSAVGGRYEQYF
>many|TRBJ1-5|TRBD1|TRBV12-3/TRBV12-4
TGTGCCAGCAGTCTCGGACAGGGCAATCAGCCCCAGCATTTT
CASSLGQGNQPQHF
>many|TRBJ2-7|TRBD1|TRBV25-1
TGTGCCAGCAGTGAAAGGTGGGACAGCTACGAGCAGTACTTC
CASSERWDSYEQYF
>few|TRBJ2-1|NA|TRBV5-4
TGTGCCAGCAGCTCGGACTACTTTCCAAGTGAGCAGTTCTTC
CASSSDYFPSEQFF
>few|TRBJ2-6|NA|TRBV6-5
TGTGCCAGCTGTCCCGCCCGATCTGGGGCCAACGTCCTGACTTTC
CASCPARSGANVLTF
>many|TRBJ2-1|TRBD2|TRBV20-1
TGCAGTGCCCTTGCGGGGGGGCGTAACAATGAGCAGTTCTTC
CSALAGGRNNEQFF
>many|TRBJ1-2|NA|TRBV12-3/TRBV12-4
TGTGCCAGCAGCCTTCGGGGGGCAAGCTATGGCTACACCTTC
CASSLRGASYGYTF
>NA|TRBJ2-5|NA|TRBV7-9
TGTGCCAGCAGCTTAGCGGCGGGTGGGGAGACCCAGTACTTC
CASSLAAGGETQYF